The subject of this entry is one TCR beta chain. The CDR3 is 14 amino acids. The V gene lost 3 bases and the J gene lost 2 bases, with 8 bases spanning the gap. Germline V CDR1 and CDR2: SGHDN, FVKESK. The data were taken from a study of control samples from healthy donors and cancer patients. Generated by immunoSEQ multiplex PCR, the TCRdb table keeps only in-frame clones and is missing some. Altogether 70,000 to 75,000 clones are present, about 90% being singletons, with the ten largest covering around 19%. The TCR comes from a man between 60 and 75 years old with lung cancer. The sequenced material came from PBMCs. The chain employs TRBV14 and TRBJ1-3, with D perhaps TRBD1 (5 bases). The CDR3: CASSHRTTGNTIYF. DNA for the CDR3: TGTGCCAGCAGCCACCGGACAACTGGAAACACCATATATTTT. Combining the CDR3 with reference TRBV14 and TRBJ1-3 gives the whole variable domain EAGVTQFPSHSVIEKGQTVTLRCDPISGHDNLYWYRRVMGKEIKFLLHFVKESKQDESGMPNNRFLAERTGGTYSTLKVQPAELEDSGVYFCASSHRTTGNTIYFGEGSWLTVV.